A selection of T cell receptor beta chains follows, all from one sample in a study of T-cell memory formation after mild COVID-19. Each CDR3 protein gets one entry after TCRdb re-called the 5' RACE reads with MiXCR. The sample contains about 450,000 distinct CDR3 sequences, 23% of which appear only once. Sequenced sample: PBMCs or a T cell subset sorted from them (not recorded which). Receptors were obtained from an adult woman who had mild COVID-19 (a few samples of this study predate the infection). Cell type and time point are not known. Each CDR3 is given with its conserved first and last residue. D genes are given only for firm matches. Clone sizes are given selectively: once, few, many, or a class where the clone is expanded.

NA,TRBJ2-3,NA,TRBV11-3,CASSSSIGTQYF,TGTGCCAGCAGCTCCTCCATCGGTACGCAGTATTTT
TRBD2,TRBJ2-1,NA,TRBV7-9,CASSLALAGVNEQFF,TGTGCCAGCAGCTTGGCCCTAGCGGGGGTCAATGAGCAGTTCTTC
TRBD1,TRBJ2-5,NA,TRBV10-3,CAISESDRGPAQETQYF,TGTGCCATCAGTGAGTCGGACAGGGGGCCCGCCCAAGAGACCCAGTACTTC
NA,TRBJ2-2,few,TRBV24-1,CATSWTTGNTGELFF,TGTGCCACCAGTTGGACGACAGGGAACACCGGGGAGCTGTTTTTT
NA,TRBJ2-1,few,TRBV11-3,CASSSDGARNEQFF,TGTGCCAGCAGTTCGGACGGAGCCAGGAATGAGCAGTTCTTC
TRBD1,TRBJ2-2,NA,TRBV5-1,CASSGGRLGQGTGELFF,TGCGCCAGCAGCGGGGGCCGGCTGGGACAGGGCACCGGGGAGCTGTTTTTT
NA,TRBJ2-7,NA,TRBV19,CASSMMGNTYEQYF,TGTGCCAGTAGTATGATGGGCAACACCTACGAGCAGTACTTC
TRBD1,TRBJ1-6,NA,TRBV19,CATRTGAYNSPLHF,TGTGCCACCCGGACAGGGGCCTATAATTCACCCCTCCACTTT
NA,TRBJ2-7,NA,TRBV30,CAWSVRVQGPYEQYF,TGTGCCTGGAGTGTACGGGTACAGGGCCCCTACGAGCAGTACTTC
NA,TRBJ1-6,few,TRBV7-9,CASSLPGGSPLHF,TGTGCCAGCAGCCTCCCTGGGGGTTCACCCCTCCACTTT
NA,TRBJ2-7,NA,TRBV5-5,CASSFQPGQTFSYEQYF,TGTGCCAGCAGCTTCCAACCGGGACAAACCTTTTCCTACGAGCAGTACTTC
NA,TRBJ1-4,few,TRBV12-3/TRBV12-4,CASSQDKTNEKLFF,TGTGCCAGCAGTCAAGACAAAACTAATGAAAAACTGTTTTTT
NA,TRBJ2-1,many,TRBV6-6,CASSPLGQGTYNEQFF,TGTGCCAGCAGCCCACTCGGGCAGGGGACCTACAATGAGCAGTTCTTC
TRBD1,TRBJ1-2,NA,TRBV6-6,CASSPTHRQGEGYTF,TGTGCCAGCAGTCCCACCCATCGACAGGGGGAGGGCTACACCTTC
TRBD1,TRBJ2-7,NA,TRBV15,CATSRDRQGQRHYEQYF,TGTGCCACCAGCAGAGATCGTCAGGGACAGCGTCACTACGAGCAGTACTTC
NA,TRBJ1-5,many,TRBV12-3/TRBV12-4,CASSFGQPQHF,TGTGCCAGCAGTTTTGGTCAGCCCCAGCATTTT
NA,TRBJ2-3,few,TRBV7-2,CASSQMTAPDTQYF,TGTGCCAGCAGCCAAATGACCGCGCCCGATACGCAGTATTTT
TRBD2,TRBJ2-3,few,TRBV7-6,CASSLGVGLASDTQYF,TGTGCCAGCAGCTTAGGTGTCGGACTAGCCTCAGATACGCAGTATTTT
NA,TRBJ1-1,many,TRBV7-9,CASSPSPMNTEAFF,TGTGCCAGCAGCCCCAGCCCCATGAACACTGAAGCTTTCTTT
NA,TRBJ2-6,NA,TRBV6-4,CASSDGPRSGANVLTF,TGTGCCAGCAGTGACGGGCCACGCTCTGGGGCCAACGTCCTGACTTTC
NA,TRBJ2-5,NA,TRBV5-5,CASSVGVVQETQYF,TGTGCCAGCAGCGTCGGGGTCGTACAAGAGACCCAGTACTTC
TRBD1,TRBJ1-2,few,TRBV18,CASSQDRAYGYTF,TGTGCCAGCTCTCAAGACAGGGCCTATGGCTACACCTTC
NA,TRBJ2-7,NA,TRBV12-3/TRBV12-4,CASSPGYSYEQYF,TGTGCCAGCAGTCCCGGCTACTCCTACGAGCAGTACTTC
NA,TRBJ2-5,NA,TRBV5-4,CASSELDYLQETQYF,TGTGCCAGCAGCGAACTGGACTACCTCCAAGAGACCCAGTACTTC
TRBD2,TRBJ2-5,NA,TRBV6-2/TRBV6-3,CASSFLAGARETQYF,TGTGCCAGCAGTTTTCTAGCGGGAGCACGAGAGACCCAGTACTTC
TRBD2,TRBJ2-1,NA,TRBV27,CASSWAGLATHNEQFF,TGTGCCAGCAGTTGGGCGGGACTAGCGACCCACAATGAGCAGTTCTTC
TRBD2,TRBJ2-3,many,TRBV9,CASSALAGMSTDTQYF,TGTGCCAGCAGCGCTTTAGCGGGGATGAGCACAGATACGCAGTATTTT
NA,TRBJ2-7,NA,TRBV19,CASSMQGHEQYF,TGTGCCAGTAGTATGCAGGGCCACGAGCAGTACTTC
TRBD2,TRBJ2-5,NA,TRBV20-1,CSAFPGLKTSGPGPQYF,TGCAGTGCTTTCCCGGGCCTGAAGACTAGCGGGCCCGGGCCCCAGTACTTC
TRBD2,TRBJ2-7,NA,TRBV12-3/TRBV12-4,CASSFTPLLAGAYEQYF,TGTGCCAGCAGTTTTACCCCCCTCCTAGCGGGGGCCTACGAGCAGTACTTC